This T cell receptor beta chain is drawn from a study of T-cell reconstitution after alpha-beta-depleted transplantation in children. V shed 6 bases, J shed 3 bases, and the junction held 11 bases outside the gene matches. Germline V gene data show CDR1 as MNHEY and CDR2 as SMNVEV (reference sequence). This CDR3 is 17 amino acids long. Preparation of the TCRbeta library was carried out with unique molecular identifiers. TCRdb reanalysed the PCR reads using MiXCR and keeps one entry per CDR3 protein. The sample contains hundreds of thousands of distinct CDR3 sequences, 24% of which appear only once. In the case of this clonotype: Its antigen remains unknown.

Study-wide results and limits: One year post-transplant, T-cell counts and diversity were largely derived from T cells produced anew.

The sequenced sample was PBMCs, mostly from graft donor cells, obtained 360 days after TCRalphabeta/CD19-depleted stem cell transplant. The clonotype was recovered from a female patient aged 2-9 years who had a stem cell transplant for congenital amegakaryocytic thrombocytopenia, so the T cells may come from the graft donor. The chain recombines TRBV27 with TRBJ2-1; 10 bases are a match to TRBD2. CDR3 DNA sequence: TGTGCCAGCAGCCCTTCTAGCGGGAGATGGAACTACAATGAGCAGTTCTTC. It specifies CASSPSSGRWNYNEQFF.